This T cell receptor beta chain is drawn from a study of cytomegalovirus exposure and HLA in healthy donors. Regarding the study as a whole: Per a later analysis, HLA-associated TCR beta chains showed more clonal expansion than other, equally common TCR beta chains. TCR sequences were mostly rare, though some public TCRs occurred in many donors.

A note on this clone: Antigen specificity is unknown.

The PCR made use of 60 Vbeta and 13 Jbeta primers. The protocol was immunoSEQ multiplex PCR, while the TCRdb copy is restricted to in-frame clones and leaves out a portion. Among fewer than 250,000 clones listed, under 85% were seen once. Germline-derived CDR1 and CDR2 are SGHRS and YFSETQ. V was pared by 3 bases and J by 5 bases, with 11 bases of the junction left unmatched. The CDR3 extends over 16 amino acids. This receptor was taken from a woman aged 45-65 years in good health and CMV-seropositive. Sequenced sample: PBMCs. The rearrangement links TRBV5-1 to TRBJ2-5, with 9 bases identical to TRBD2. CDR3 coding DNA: TGCGCCAGCAGCTCCTTTGGCGGGGGGGCAGGGGAGACCCAGTACTTC. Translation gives CASSSFGGGAGETQYF.